One sample yielded the 23 T cell receptor beta chains listed below, sequenced in a study of identical twins. MiXCR, run by TCRdb on the 5' RACE reads, gives a single entry per CDR3 protein. The sample contains 700,000 to 950,000 distinct CDR3 sequences, approximately 13% of which appear only once. This sample also appeared in a second study, on yellow fever vaccine responses in identical twins.

Sequenced material: PBMCs. All receptors derive from a woman aged 18-30 years in good health.

The sample holds a few counts of this clonotype. The chain recombines TRBV20-1 with TRBJ2-3, with D possibly being TRBD1 or TRBD2 (6 bases each). V shed 2 bases and J shed 4 bases, with 16 bases lying between them. The germline gives CDR1 DFQATT, CDR2 SNEGSKA (reference sequence). The CDR3 spans 15 residues. The CDR3 spells CSARWGATEPDTQYF. CDR3 bases: TGCAGTGCTAGATGGGGGGCTACGGAACCAGATACGCAGTATTTT.

This clonotype came up a few times. The chain carries TRBV6-5 and TRBJ2-1; the match to TRBD1 covers 9 bases. Germline V gene lookup returns CDR1 MNHEY and CDR2 SVGAGI. The CDR3 is made up of 16 amino acids. V was pared by 2 bases and J by 6 bases, with 8 bases of the junction left unmatched. The CDR3 DNA reads as TGTGCCAGCAGTTACGGAACAGGGGGCCCTCCCAATGAGCAGTTCTTC. It yields the protein CASSYGTGGPPNEQFF.

This clonotype was seen only a few times. The gene calls are TRBV6-1 and TRBJ2-7; D possibly corresponds to TRBD1 (6 bases). The germline V and J ends were trimmed by 5 bases and 1 base, with 12 bases remaining between them. This CDR3 spans 14 amino acids. Germline-derived CDR1 and CDR2 are MNHNS and SASEGT. The CDR3 loop is CASSQTTGSYEQYF. The CDR3, as DNA: TGTGCCAGCAGTCAGACGACAGGATCCTACGAGCAGTACTTC.

In DNA, the CDR3 is TGTGCCAGCAGCTTAGGGACTGCGGGAGGTTTCCAAGAGACCCAGTACTTC. It yields the protein CASSLGTAGGFQETQYF. The J gene is TRBJ2-5, the V gene TRBV7-8; TRBD2 matches 8 bases. CDR1 is SGHVS, CDR2 FQNEAQ, per germline. V lost 1 base and J lost 1; bases outside the gene matches: 8. The CDR3 extends over 17 amino acids.

This clonotype has only a few counts. This chain connects TRBV11-2 to TRBJ2-5; 9 bases match TRBD1. The V and J ends lost 8 bases and 5 bases, in that order; junction bases with no gene match: 21. The germline CDR1 and CDR2 sequences are SGHAT and FQNNGV. This CDR3 has 18 residues. The CDR3 nucleotides read TGTGCCAGCGGCGCCCGGGGACAGGGCTTTACCAATTGGGAGACCCAGTACTTC. Encoded protein: CASGARGQGFTNWETQYF.

This clonotype has a handful of counts. The V and J genes are TRBV7-9 and TRBJ2-1, with D tentatively TRBD1 or TRBD2 (5 bases each). Looked up from germline, CDR1 is SEHNR and CDR2 is FQNEAQ (reference sequence). The V gene lost 1 base and the J gene lost 3 bases, with 13 bases spanning the gap. CDR3 length equals 16 residues. The CDR3 DNA follows: TGTGCCAGCAGCTTAGTGATCGGGGCCAACTACAATGAGCAGTTCTTC. Translation gives CASSLVIGANYNEQFF. The complete variable domain, with remaining parts taken from reference TRBV7-9 and TRBJ2-1, reads DTGVSQNPRHKITKRGQNVTFRCDPISEHNRLYWYRQTLGQGPEFLTYFQNEAQLEKSRLLSDRFSAERPKGSFSTLEIQRTEQGDSAMYLCASSLVIGANYNEQFFGPGTRLTVL.

This clonotype was seen a handful of times. The V and J genes are TRBV25-1 and TRBJ2-2; weak D call: TRBD1 (6 bases). The CDR3 has 14 residues. V was cut by 5 bases and J by 8 bases, with 15 bases left in between. Germline assignment: CDR1 MGHDK and CDR2 SYGVNS. CDR3 in amino acids: CASSKNAGTGELFF. CDR3 nucleotides: TGTGCCAGCAGTAAAAACGCCGGGACAGGGGAGCTGTTTTTT.

The chain has TRBV12-3 or TRBV12-4 and TRBJ2-2; the D is unclear. V was cut by 6 bases and J by 4 bases, with 9 bases left in between. The CDR3 is 13 amino acids. In DNA, the CDR3 is TGTGCCAGCAGCCGTTACCTCACCGGGGAGCTGTTTTTT. Translated, it gives CASSRYLTGELFF.

This clonotype was counted only a few times. The chain is built from TRBV15 and TRBJ2-1, with D uncertain. Trimming took off 1 base at V and 8 bases at J, with 9 bases between the two ends. Germline V lookup: CDR1 LNHNV, CDR2 YYDKDF (reference sequence). The CDR3 consists of 13 residues. CDR3 DNA sequence: TGTGCCACCAGCAGAGGGGTAAAGTATGAGCAGTTCTTC. Translated: CATSRGVKYEQFF.

Only a few counts were recorded for this clonotype. This chain joins TRBV29-1 and TRBJ1-1; the D is unclear. The V gene's germline CDR1 is SQVTM and CDR2 ANQGSEA. CDR3 size: 13 residues. V lost 3 bases and J 9 bases, leaving 17 bases between the germline ends. CDR3 protein: CSVDAGTWRKAFF. In DNA form, the CDR3 reads TGCAGCGTTGACGCAGGAACATGGCGGAAAGCTTTCTTT.

The V gene is TRBV5-5, the J gene TRBJ2-1; D remains unclear. The CDR3 runs 15 residues. Germline-derived CDR1 and CDR2 are SGHKS and YYEKEE (reference sequence). V gave up 0 bases and J gave up 3 bases, with 10 bases separating them. In DNA, the CDR3 is TGTGCCAGCAGCTTGGACCTAGTAAGCTACAATGAGCAGTTCTTC. Protein: CASSLDLVSYNEQFF.

This clonotype was seen only a few times. The chain joins TRBV5-1 to TRBJ2-1; possibly TRBD2 for D (5 bases). CDR1 and CDR2 from the germline V gene are SGHRS and YFSETQ. CDR3 length: 13 residues. V lost 3 bases and J 6 bases, leaving 10 bases between the germline ends. DNA for the CDR3: TGCGCCAGCAGCTCAGAGGGCCTCAATGAGCAGTTCTTC. Translated, it gives CASSSEGLNEQFF.

The chain employs TRBV6-4 and TRBJ1-2; D unclear. This CDR3 is 15 amino acids long. Between the trimmed V and J ends, which lost 4 bases and 6 bases, there was a span of 18 bases. Germline CDR1 and CDR2: MRHNA and SNTAGT. CDR3: CASSGVASGSNGYTF. As DNA, the CDR3 is TGTGCCAGCAGTGGGGTTGCCTCAGGAAGTAATGGCTACACCTTC.

This clonotype was counted only a few times. DNA for the CDR3: TGTGCCAGCAGCGTAGAGGCTAGCGGGACGGTCTACGAGCAGTACTTC. It is translated as CASSVEASGTVYEQYF. This rearrangement joins TRBV9 to TRBJ2-7; TRBD2 matches at 9 bases. V lost 0 bases, J lost 3 bases, and 7 bases stayed unmatched. The CDR3 is made up of 16 amino acids. CDR1 is SGDLS and CDR2 is YYNGEE in the germline V gene.

This clonotype has just a few counts. The V and J genes are TRBV12-3 or TRBV12-4 and TRBJ1-6; 10 positions agree with TRBD1. The length of the CDR3 is 14 residues. J was trimmed by 9 bases and V by 6 bases; bases with no gene match: 5. CDR3 loop: CASSRGQGFSPLHF. The CDR3 DNA reads TGTGCCAGCAGCCGGGGACAGGGGTTTTCACCCCTCCACTTT.

CDR3 coding DNA: TGTGCCAGCAGGGCACAGGGCCACCGAATGACCGGGGAGCTGTTTTTT. It translates to CASRAQGHRMTGELFF. The V gene is TRBV12-3 or TRBV12-4, the J gene TRBJ2-2; D might be TRBD1 (6 bases). V gave up 6 bases and J gave up 5 bases, with 19 bases separating them. The CDR3 contains 16 residues.

This clonotype was recorded at least ten times. J is TRBJ2-1 and V is TRBV29-1; 7 bases are a match to TRBD2. Germline V gives CDR1 SQVTM, CDR2 ANQGSEA. The V and J ends lost 7 bases and 1 base, in that order; junction bases with no gene match: 10. This CDR3 comprises 15 residues. The CDR3 nucleotides read TGCAGCGCCATGGGAGGCGGGAGTTCCTACAATGAGCAGTTCTTC. It specifies CSAMGGGSSYNEQFF.

This clonotype was observed a handful of times. V usage is TRBV2 and J usage is TRBJ2-4; a possible D gene is TRBD1 (6 bases). Germline CDR1 SNHLY, CDR2 FYNNEI. CDR3 size: 12 residues. V was shortened by 0 bases and J by 11 bases, with 8 bases between the two germline ends. The DNA of the CDR3 is TGTGCCAGCAGTGAAGCCTGGACAGTTCAGTACTTC. It specifies CASSEAWTVQYF.

This clonotype was observed many times. The chain has TRBV25-1 and TRBJ2-5; tentative D call: TRBD1 (5 bases). Germline CDR1 reads MGHDK; CDR2 reads SYGVNS. V lost 7 bases to trimming and J lost 5 bases, with 17 bases between them. The CDR3 contains 14 residues. DNA for the CDR3: TGTGCCAGCACATCGCTGGGGCAGTGGGAGACCCAGTACTTC. Residues: CASTSLGQWETQYF.

This rearrangement joins TRBV12-3 or TRBV12-4 to TRBJ2-7; D is possibly TRBD1 (5 bases). The CDR3 is 13 amino acids. V was shortened by 7 bases and J by 0 bases, with 10 bases between the two germline ends. For the CDR3, the DNA is TGTGCCAGCACCCGACAGAGCTCCTACGAGCAGTACTTC. As protein: CASTRQSSYEQYF.

This clonotype showed up just a few times. The rearrangement links TRBV5-5 to TRBJ2-1; the match to TRBD2 covers 12 bases. The CDR3 is made up of 16 amino acids. Germline CDR1 is SGHKS and CDR2 is YYEKEE (reference sequence). V lost 6 bases and J lost 9; bases outside the gene matches: 13. Written as DNA, the CDR3 is TGTGCCAGCACGCGGGGGCCGGCTAGCGGGAGGGTTGAGCAGTTCTTC. Translation gives CASTRGPASGRVEQFF.

This clonotype was detected only a few times. The rearrangement uses TRBV14 and TRBJ2-2, with 8 positions matching TRBD2. The CDR3 has 16 amino acids. Germline V gene sequence: CDR1 SGHDN, CDR2 FVKESK. With 0 bases clipped from V and 5 bases from J, the junction kept 5 bases outside the gene matches. The CDR3 nucleotides read TGTGCCAGCAGCCAAGATAAGGCGGGGGGAACCGGGGAGCTGTTTTTT. It encodes CASSQDKAGGTGELFF.

This clonotype was detected only a few times. J is TRBJ1-1 and V is TRBV2; D gene unclear. Germline assignment: CDR1 SNHLY and CDR2 FYNNEI. The V end lost 4 bases, the J end lost 0 bases, and 6 bases lay between the germline ends. The CDR3 contains 13 residues. CDR3 coding DNA: TGTGCCAGCAGTGCACCAGTGAACACTGAAGCTTTCTTT. Protein: CASSAPVNTEAFF.